A single T cell receptor beta chain is shown here with its context. The CDR3 spans 17 residues. V was pared by 3 bases and J by 3 bases, with 9 bases of the junction left unmatched. CDR1 is MNHEY, CDR2 SMNVEV, per germline (reference sequence). This entry comes from a study of technical replicates of blood from several donors. Clones were sequenced by immunoSEQ multiplex PCR, and TCRdb holds only the in-frame ones, with some missing. This table has approximately 75,000 clones, around 95% appearing once. This TCR was sampled from a human donor in good health. The sample was T cells isolated from PBMCs. The chain is built from TRBV27 and TRBJ2-3, with 10 bases that match TRBD2. The CDR3 sequence is CASSFLASGSITDTQYF. CDR3 coding DNA: TGTGCCAGCAGTTTTTTGGCTAGCGGGAGTATTACAGATACGCAGTATTTT.